The next 21 T cell receptor beta chains were all read from a single sample in a study of CD8+ T cells in alopecia areata. After isolation, RNA underwent reverse transcription to generate cDNA as the sequencing template. The data were produced by immunoSEQ multiplex PCR, yet TCRdb's version contains in-frame clones alone and is incomplete. The sample has 250,000 or so clones, none seen only once. Markers used for sorting pooled cutaneous lymph node cells were CD4, CD8alpha, NKG2D, NKG2ACE and others. The sequenced sample consisted of CD4+ T cells sorted from a lymph node. Receptors originate from a C3H/HeJ mouse with alopecia areata. MHC haplotype of the mouse line: H2-k.

On this clone: The gene names here belong to mouse. Sequencing ends 3 residues short of the CDR3 end; the germline J gene provides the rest. The gene calls are TRBV13-1 and TRBJ1-6; D call uncertain. TRBJ1-6 is an ORF, with its function uncertain. The V and J ends lost 1 base and 0 bases respectively, with 5 bases between them. Germline V gene lookup returns CDR1 NSHNY and CDR2 SYGAGN. The CDR3 sequence is 15 residues long. The CDR3 protein is CASSDSDSYNSPLYF. The sequenced part of the CDR3 DNA is TGTGCCAGCAGTGATTCAGATTCCTATAATTCGCCC.

This clone turned up a few times. The genes are named according to mouse. The read ends 3 residues before the CDR3 terminus; that terminus is restored from the germline J gene. The genes are TRBV5 and TRBJ1-6; D is unresolved. TRBJ1-6 is an open reading frame whose function is uncertain. Between the trimmed V and J ends, which lost 0 bases and 4 bases, there was a span of 7 bases. The CDR3 spans 15 residues. Germline lookup yields CDR1 LGHNA and CDR2 YNLKQL (reference sequence). The sequenced part of the CDR3 DNA is TGTGCCAGCAGCCAAGATTACAGATATAATTCGCCC. Translation gives CASSQDYRYNSP. The complete CDR3 protein is CASSQDYRYNSPLYF.

Notes on this clone: Here the gene names and germline are mouse. The CDR3 end is not reached by the read, which stops 4 residues before it; the germline J gene fills it in. The chain carries TRBV1 and TRBJ2-3, with 9 bases lining up with TRBD1. J gave up 4 bases and V 6 bases, and 2 bases lay outside the gene matches. Germline CDR1 NSQYPW, CDR2 LRSPGD (reference sequence). This CDR3 has 13 amino acids. Partial CDR3 DNA: TGCACCTGCAGCGACAGGGGGACAGAA. Translating gives CTCSDRGTE. The whole CDR3 region reads CTCSDRGTETLYF.

Comments on this clone: Here the gene names and germline are mouse. Read sequence stops 4 residues before the CDR3 end, and the germline J gene provides the missing end. Other DNA sequences in the same sample also yield this CDR3. The genes are TRBV17 and TRBJ2-1, with 9 bases fitting TRBD2. This CDR3 spans 15 amino acids. Germline lookup yields CDR1 MNHDT and CDR2 YYDKIL. V shed 1 base, J shed 3 bases, and the junction held 1 base outside the gene matches. Incomplete CDR3 DNA: TGTGCTAGCAGTAGAGGACTGGGGGTCTATGCT. This encodes CASSRGLGVYA. The whole CDR3 protein reads CASSRGLGVYAEQFF.

As concerns this clone: Any gene name here is a mouse gene name. The read ends 4 residues shy of where the CDR3 ends; the end is completed using the germline J gene. The chain has TRBV13-2 and TRBJ1-1, with D possibly TRBD1 on 5 matching bases. Germline loops: CDR1 NNHNN, CDR2 SYGAGS (reference sequence). The CDR3 totals 15 residues. Here the CDR3 reads CASGDSGLGGREVFF. Partial CDR3 DNA: TGTGCCAGCGGTGATTCAGGACTGGGGGGGAGA.

A word on this clone: Gene names are mouse gene names. The missing CDR3 end, 3 residues past where the read stops, is filled in from the germline J gene. The chain joins TRBV5 to TRBJ1-6; D uncertain. TRBJ1-6 is reported as an ORF; its role is uncertain. V was clipped by 0 bases and J by 4 bases, with 7 bases between them. The CDR3 is 15 amino acids. Germline V gives CDR1 LGHNA, CDR2 YNLKQL (reference sequence). CDR3: CASSQEHRYNSPLYF. CDR3 bases read: TGTGCCAGCAGCCAAGAACACAGATATAATTCGCCC.

This clone was counted a few times. Gene names are mouse gene names. Coverage ceases 4 residues before the CDR3 finishes, and the germline J gene fills in the end. Other DNA sequences in this sample translate to the same CDR3. The V gene is TRBV13-2, the J gene TRBJ2-5; 7 positions match TRBD1. V was clipped by 3 bases and J by 2 bases; unmatched bases: 3. The length of the CDR3 is 14 residues. From germline, CDR1 is NNHNN and CDR2 SYGAGS (reference sequence). Partial CDR3 DNA: TGTGCCAGCGGTGGCCGGGACAGCCAAGAC. Amino acid sequence: CASGGRDSQD. The whole CDR3 reads CASGGRDSQDTQYF.

Of note for this clone: Gene names are the mouse ones. Sequencing ends 4 residues short of the CDR3 end; the germline J gene provides the rest. This chain links TRBV13-1 with TRBJ2-2, with D perhaps TRBD1 (6 bases). The V gene lost 2 bases and the J gene lost 1 base, with 9 bases spanning the gap. Germline V gives CDR1 NSHNY, CDR2 SYGAGN. This CDR3 has 15 residues. The CDR3: CASSESRGNTGQLYF. The CDR3 bases that were read are TGTGCCAGCAGTGAAAGCAGGGGAAACACCGGG.

Notes on this clone: The gene names given are mouse names. The read ends 3 residues early relative to the CDR3; the germline J gene fills the gap. The chain uses TRBV19 and TRBJ1-6, with D perhaps TRBD1 (5 bases). TRBJ1-6 is classed as an ORF, of uncertain function. The V end was cut by 7 bases, the J end by 4 bases, with 12 bases between. Looked up from germline, CDR1 is FNHDT and CDR2 is SITEND (reference sequence). The CDR3 length is 14 residues. CDR3 DNA (partial): TGTGCCAGCGCACGACAGTCATATAATTCGCCC. Translating it yields CASARQSYNSP. The whole CDR3 is CASARQSYNSPLYF.

A few counts support this clone. Gene names denote mouse genes. From the germline J gene comes the end of the CDR3, since the read stops 4 residues before it. The chain recombines TRBV14 with TRBJ1-1, with a tentative D call TRBD1 (5 bases). Trimming took 0 bases from V and 0 from J, leaving 9 bases between them. This CDR3 contains 15 residues. The germline gives CDR1 SGHDT, CDR2 FRDEAV. Partial CDR3 DNA: TGTGCCAGCAGTTTCTATGAGACAGCAAACACA. Protein sequence: CASSFYETANT. The whole CDR3 reads CASSFYETANTEVFF.

This clone was found a few times. Genes and germline are mouse. The CDR3 goes on 4 residues after the read ends, and that part is filled in from the germline J gene. V and J are TRBV13-3 and TRBJ2-4, with D maybe TRBD1 (5 bases). Trimming removed 6 bases at V and 1 base at J, with 9 bases between. CDR3 size: 13 residues. CDR1 and CDR2 from the germline V gene are NNHDY and SYVADS. CDR3 protein: CASTDSGQNTLYF. Partial CDR3 DNA: TGTGCCAGCACCGACAGTGGTCAAAAC.

This clone has a handful of counts. Gene names and germline match the mouse. With the read ending 4 residues before the CDR3 end, the germline J gene is used to fill in that end. This rearrangement joins TRBV19 to TRBJ2-7; 7 nucleotides line up with TRBD1. The V gene's germline CDR1 is FNHDT and CDR2 SITEND (reference sequence). J gave up 0 bases and V 6 bases, and 3 bases lay outside the gene matches. The CDR3 contains 13 residues. CDR3 DNA, as far as it was read: TGTGCCAGCACCGGGACAGTCTCCTAT. Its protein product is CASTGTVSY. The complete CDR3 sequence is CASTGTVSYEQYF.

Note on this clone: Gene names refer to mouse genes. The read halts 4 residues ahead of the CDR3 end, with the missing end drawn from the germline J gene. V gene TRBV5 combines with J gene TRBJ2-5; either TRBD1 or TRBD2 may fit D (6 bases each). This CDR3 comprises 13 residues. CDR1 and CDR2 from the germline V gene are LGHNA and YNLKQL (reference sequence). This CDR3 reads CASSQGGPDTQYF. The DNA read from the CDR3 is TGTGCCAGCAGCCAAGGGGGGCCAGAC.

This clone has only a few counts. Mouse germline and gene names are used. The read ends 4 residues shy of where the CDR3 ends; the end is completed using the germline J gene. This chain connects TRBV13-1 to TRBJ2-3, with 9 bases matching TRBD2. With V trimmed by 3 bases and J by 0 bases, 2 bases remained unmatched. Germline V gives CDR1 NSHNY, CDR2 SYGAGN. The CDR3 sequence is 15 residues long. The chain's CDR3 is CASSADWGSAETLYF. The CDR3 DNA, read in part, is TGTGCCAGCAGTGCCGACTGGGGGAGTGCAGAA.

There are a few counts of this clone. Genes and germline are mouse. From the germline J gene comes the end of the CDR3, since the read stops 4 residues before it. The chain employs TRBV5 and TRBJ2-7; 9 bases line up with TRBD2. Per the germline V gene, CDR1 is LGHNA and CDR2 is YNLKQL (reference sequence). This CDR3 has 17 residues. With V trimmed by 1 base and J by 0 bases, 7 bases remained unmatched. The sequenced CDR3 bases are TGTGCCAGCAGCCAAGGGCTGGGGGGGAAAAGCTCCTAT. It translates to CASSQGLGGKSSY. From start to end, the CDR3 is CASSQGLGGKSSYEQYF.

This clone was found a few times. Gene names are mouse gene names. The read ends 4 residues shy of where the CDR3 ends; the end is completed using the germline J gene. This specimen includes other DNA sequences encoding the same CDR3. This sequence joins TRBV1 and TRBJ1-2; no clear D. Looked up from germline, CDR1 is NSQYPW and CDR2 is LRSPGD (reference sequence). CDR3 length: 13 residues. The V and J ends lost 0 bases and 2 bases respectively, with 4 bases between them. The covered CDR3 bases are TGCACCTGCAGTGCAGAGCAGAACTCC. Translating it yields CTCSAEQNS. The full CDR3 is CTCSAEQNSDYTF.

To note about this clone: Germline and genes here are mouse. Read sequence stops 4 residues before the CDR3 end, and the germline J gene provides the missing end. The chain joins TRBV5 to TRBJ2-1; TRBD2 agrees at 8 bases. Germline CDR1 is LGHNA and CDR2 is YNLKQL (reference sequence). This CDR3 has 14 residues. Incomplete CDR3 DNA: TGTGCCAGCAGCCAAGGGGGGGGCTGGGCT. It encodes CASSQGGGWA. The whole CDR3 protein is CASSQGGGWAEQFF.

For this clone: Gene and germline names: mouse. Read data end 4 residues before the CDR3 end; the end is taken from the germline J gene. This rearrangement joins TRBV17 to TRBJ2-4; 10 nucleotides line up with TRBD2. The CDR3 is 16 amino acids. V shed 4 bases, J shed 0 bases, and the junction held 4 bases outside the gene matches. Germline CDR1 and CDR2: MNHDT and YYDKIL. The sequenced part of the CDR3 DNA is TGTGCTAGCAGTACGACTGGGGGGTCTAGTCAAAAC. It translates to CASSTTGGSSQN. The full CDR3 is CASSTTGGSSQNTLYF.

This clone was picked up a small number of times. The germline and genes are mouse ones. The CDR3 end falls 4 residues outside the read, so it is completed with the germline J gene. The chain employs TRBV1 and TRBJ2-1, with 12 nucleotides matching TRBD2. The germline V gene has CDR1 NSQYPW and CDR2 LRSPGD (reference sequence). The CDR3 loop spans 15 amino acids. J gave up 5 bases and V 4 bases, and 3 bases lay outside the gene matches. Partial CDR3 DNA: TGCACCTGCAGTGGCCGGGACTGGGGGGATGCT. Translating it yields CTCSGRDWGDA. The full CDR3 is CTCSGRDWGDAEQFF. Variable domain in full (rest from reference TRBV1 and TRBJ2-1): VTLLEQNPRWRLVPRGQAVNLRCILKNSQYPWMSWYQQDLQKQLQWLFTLRSPGDKEVKSLPGADYLATRVTDTELRLQVANMSQGRTLYCTCSGRDWGDAEQFFGPGTRLTVL.

Turning to this clone: Gene names are mouse gene names. The CDR3 is cut off 4 residues early in the read; its end comes from the germline J gene. The sample carries other DNA sequences with the same CDR3. The rearrangement uses TRBV29 and TRBJ2-5; TRBD1 is a possible D gene (6 bases). This CDR3 is 14 amino acids long. V lost 4 bases and J lost 2, with 10 bases in between. Germline V gene sequence: CDR1 MSHET, CDR2 SYDVDS. The CDR3 spells CASSSQGGQDTQYF. CDR3 bases read: TGTGCTAGCAGTTCACAGGGAGGCCAAGAC.

This clone showed up just a few times. Germline and genes here are mouse. Read coverage stops 4 residues before the CDR3 terminus; the germline J gene supplies the remainder. Other DNA sequences in the same sample also yield this CDR3. J is TRBJ2-3 and V is TRBV31, with D perhaps matching TRBD1 (6 bases). Trimming took 0 bases from V and 3 from J, leaving 7 bases between them. The CDR3 contains 13 residues. CDR1 is GKSSPN, CDR2 SITVG, per germline. CDR3 DNA (partial): TGTGCCTGGAGTCTAGGGACAGCAGAA. It codes for CAWSLGTAE. The full CDR3 protein is CAWSLGTAETLYF.